These 4 T cell receptor beta chains were all obtained from the same sample, sequenced in a study of OX40 agonist ivuxolimab in advanced cancers. TCRdb keeps only in-frame clones here, not all; method: immunoSEQ multiplex PCR. This sample yields roughly 80,000 clones, of which more than 85% are seen a single time; approximately 14% belongs to the top ten. The sequencing used CD4+ or CD8+ T cells sorted from blood, collected in a trial of the OX40 agonist ivuxolimab. The receptors here all came from an adult with an advanced solid tumor such as melanoma, head and neck, liver or kidney cancer.

V is TRBV19 and J is TRBJ2-7; D gene uncertain. The CDR3 runs 13 residues. CDR1 LNHDA and CDR2 SQIVND come from the germline V gene (reference sequence). V lost 3 bases and J 2 bases, leaving 8 bases between the germline ends. The CDR3 is CASSITYTYEQYF. The CDR3, as DNA: TGTGCCAGTAGTATCACGTACACCTACGAGCAGTACTTC.

This clone counts as large. CDR3 sequence: CASGYPTGELFF. For the CDR3, the DNA is TGTGCCAGTGGCTACCCTACCGGGGAGCTGTTTTTT. The V call is TRBV19, the J call TRBJ2-2, with no clear D. With 8 bases removed from V and 5 bases from J, the gap between germline ends came to 9 bases. In germline, CDR1 is LNHDA, CDR2 SQIVND (reference sequence). The CDR3 is 12 residues long.

The chain recombines TRBV6-5 with TRBJ2-5; D gene ambiguous. CDR1 is MNHEY and CDR2 is SVGAGI in the germline V gene. V lost 4 bases, J lost 5 bases, and 5 bases lay in between. This CDR3 region has 11 residues. The CDR3 DNA is TGTGCCAGCAGTTCGAGGGAGACCCAGTACTTC. This translates into CASSSRETQYF.

The rearrangement joins TRBV2 to TRBJ2-7; 8 nucleotides line up with TRBD1. Germline trimming cut 4 bases from V and 3 bases from J; bases unmatched to any gene: 8. From germline, CDR1 is SNHLY and CDR2 FYNNEI. This CDR3 contains 15 residues. CDR3 amino acids: CASSATGGQGYEQYF. The CDR3 bases are TGTGCCAGCAGTGCCACAGGGGGGCAGGGCTACGAGCAGTACTTC.